Listed here are 21 T cell receptor beta chains from one sample, sequenced in a study of shared clonotypes between healthy human individuals. TCRdb keeps only in-frame clones here, not all; method: immunoSEQ multiplex PCR. The sample shows roughly 1,100,000 clones, around 76% of them seen only once. Sequencing was carried out using memory CD4+ T cells sorted from blood. The subset denotes: CD45RA-negative fraction. These receptor sequences come from a man aged 18 to 29 in good health.

V is TRBV28 and J is TRBJ1-2; 7 nucleotides match TRBD1. After removal of 4 bases from V and 4 bases from J, the junction contained 9 bases not matched to a gene. The CDR3 length is 15 residues. In germline, CDR1 is MDHEN, CDR2 SYDVKM. Here the CDR3 reads CASSSSGGSVYGYTF. DNA for the CDR3: TGTGCCAGCAGTTCCTCAGGGGGTTCGGTCTATGGCTACACCTTC.

About this clone itself: Other DNA sequences from this sample encode an identical CDR3 as well. The chain carries TRBV2 and TRBJ2-7; no definite D call. CDR1 is SNHLY, CDR2 FYNNEI, per germline. V lost 2 bases and J lost 4, with 6 bases in between. The CDR3 sequence is 12 residues long. CDR3 coding DNA: TGTGCCAGCAGTGAACAATCATACGAGCAGTACTTC. Translation: CASSEQSYEQYF.

This clone was found a few times. The gene calls are TRBV6-1 and TRBJ2-7, with TRBD1 matching 7 bases. Germline values: CDR1 MNHNS, CDR2 SASEGT. The J segment lost 3 bases and the V segment lost 5 bases, leaving 10 bases of the junction unmatched. This CDR3 spans 15 amino acids. As DNA, the CDR3 is TGTGCCAGCAGTCTACAGGGGTCCACCTACTACGAGCAGTACTTC. This sequence encodes CASSLQGSTYYEQYF.

The genes are TRBV2 and TRBJ1-6; no firm D call. CDR3 length equals 15 residues. V was shortened by 4 bases and J by 7 bases, with 14 bases between the two germline ends. Germline V CDR1 and CDR2: SNHLY, FYNNEI. The CDR3 DNA is TGTGCCAGCAGTGGGACGGAGAATTTGAATTCACCCCTCCACTTT. Translation gives CASSGTENLNSPLHF.

CDR3: CASSPTSLSYNEQFF. DNA for the CDR3: TGTGCCAGCAGCCCCACTAGTCTGTCCTACAATGAGCAGTTCTTC. The rearrangement joins TRBV11-2 to TRBJ2-1; perhaps TRBD2 as D (5 bases). The ends were cut back, 5 bases at V and 1 base at J, with 12 bases in the middle. Germline V gene data show CDR1 as SGHAT and CDR2 as FQNNGV. CDR3 length equals 15 residues.

For this clone: Within the sample, other DNA sequences also encode this same CDR3. This chain connects TRBV2 to TRBJ1-3; D gene unclear. The V end was cut by 7 bases, the J end by 2 bases, with 9 bases between. CDR1 is SNHLY and CDR2 is FYNNEI in the germline V gene. The CDR3 spans 13 residues. CDR3: CASMVGPGNTIYF. CDR3 nucleotides: TGTGCCAGCATGGTCGGACCTGGAAACACCATATATTTT.

This chain connects TRBV9 to TRBJ1-1, with 12 bases identical to TRBD1. With 4 bases clipped from V and 5 bases from J, the junction kept 12 bases outside the gene matches. The V gene's germline CDR1 is SGDLS and CDR2 YYNGEE. The CDR3 contains 17 residues. The CDR3 coding sequence is TGTGCCAGCAGCCCCGGGACAGGGGGCAAATTGGTTACTGAAGCTTTCTTT. Its protein product is CASSPGTGGKLVTEAFF. The variable domain in full, with the rest retrieved from reference TRBV9 and TRBJ1-1, is DSGVTQTPKHLITATGQRVTLRCSPRSGDLSVYWYQQSLDQGLQFLIQYYNGEERAKGNILERFSAQQFPDLHSELNLSSLELGDSALYFCASSPGTGGKLVTEAFFGQGTRLTVV.

The rearrangement uses TRBV7-2 and TRBJ1-5; D possibly corresponds to TRBD1 (6 bases). V was trimmed by 5 bases and J by 0 bases, leaving 14 bases between them. The CDR3 consists of 16 residues. Per the germline V gene, CDR1 is SGHTA and CDR2 is FQGNSA. The CDR3 reads CASSLTGISSNQPQHF. CDR3 nucleotides: TGTGCCAGCAGCCTCACAGGGATATCTAGCAATCAGCCCCAGCATTTT.

Worth noting for this clone: Other DNA sequences in this sample translate to the same CDR3. The chain links TRBV2 to TRBJ2-2; the D is unclear. Germline V gene lookup returns CDR1 SNHLY and CDR2 FYNNEI. V lost 5 bases and J lost 0, with 4 bases in between. The CDR3 consists of 13 residues. Written as DNA, the CDR3 is TGTGCCAGCAGTAGAGCGAACACCGGGGAGCTGTTTTTT. Translation gives CASSRANTGELFF.

Many counts were recorded for this clone. V and J are TRBV7-2 and TRBJ2-1, with unresolved D. Germline V lookup: CDR1 SGHTA, CDR2 FQGNSA. Trimming pared 0 bases from V and 8 bases from J, leaving 11 bases between. The CDR3 extends over 14 amino acids. CDR3 protein: CASSLAPGFYEQFF. CDR3 nucleotide sequence: TGTGCCAGCAGCTTAGCCCCAGGCTTCTATGAGCAGTTCTTC.

CDR3 region: CASSAGQSFYEQYF. DNA for the CDR3: TGTGCCAGCAGTGCCGGACAGTCATTCTACGAGCAGTACTTC. The chain links TRBV2 to TRBJ2-7; TRBD1 is a possible D gene (6 bases). The CDR3 sequence is 14 residues long. Trimming shortened V by 4 bases and J by 3 bases, and 13 bases separated the two germline ends. Germline values: CDR1 SNHLY, CDR2 FYNNEI.

This clone has only one observation. CDR3 coding DNA: TGCGCCAGCAGCCCAGGGACAGGACCTGGCAAAAACATTCAGTACTTC. This gives the protein CASSPGTGPGKNIQYF. The chain couples TRBV4-1 to TRBJ2-4; the match to TRBD1 covers 8 bases. CDR1 is MGHRA, CDR2 YSYEKL, per germline. V lost 4 bases, J lost 3 bases, and 8 bases stayed unmatched. This CDR3 is built from 16 residues.

This clone came up a few times. The V gene is TRBV18, the J gene TRBJ1-5; 9 nucleotides match TRBD1. The germline CDR1 and CDR2 sequences are KGHSH and LQKENI. Unmatched junction bases numbered 10, after V lost 4 bases and J lost 6 bases. The CDR3 has 16 amino acids. This chain's CDR3 is CASSQSTGGIGQPQHF. CDR3 nucleotides: TGTGCCAGCTCACAATCGACAGGGGGAATTGGTCAGCCCCAGCATTTT.

The J gene is TRBJ2-7, the V gene TRBV7-2; weak D call: TRBD1 (5 bases). The CDR3 totals 15 residues. Trimming removed 3 bases at V and 3 bases at J, with 15 bases between. Germline V CDR1 and CDR2: SGHTA, FQGNSA. CDR3 sequence reads: CASSLTYDSLYEQYF. In nucleotides, the CDR3 is TGTGCCAGCAGCTTGACGTACGACAGTCTCTACGAGCAGTACTTC.

This CDR3 is CASSPKGLAGLAKNIQYF. CDR3 bases: TGTGCCAGCAGCCCCAAGGGACTAGCGGGGTTAGCCAAAAACATTCAGTACTTC. The J gene is TRBJ2-4, the V gene TRBV7-2; 13 bases map to TRBD2. This CDR3 has 18 residues. With V trimmed by 5 bases and J by 0 bases, 7 bases remained unmatched. Germline lookup yields CDR1 SGHTA and CDR2 FQGNSA.

The V call is TRBV10-3, the J call TRBJ2-3; the match to TRBD2 covers 12 bases. Germline V gene sequence: CDR1 ENHRY, CDR2 SYGVKD. J lost 4 bases, V lost 2 bases, and 4 bases had no gene match. The CDR3 runs 16 residues. DNA for the CDR3: TGTGCCATCAGTGAGGGACTAGCGGGGCGGGCAGATACGCAGTATTTT. Amino acid sequence: CAISEGLAGRADTQYF.

This clone has a handful of counts. The genes are TRBV25-1 and TRBJ1-6, with D uncertain. CDR1 MGHDK and CDR2 SYGVNS come from the germline V gene. Trimming left V 3 bases short and J 9 bases short, with 9 bases between. CDR3 size: 13 residues. The CDR3 sequence: CASSDAGSSPLHF. The DNA for the CDR3 is TGTGCCAGCAGTGACGCGGGGAGTTCACCCCTCCACTTT.

This rearrangement joins TRBV25-1 to TRBJ2-1, with 8 bases fitting TRBD1. The CDR3 totals 16 residues. V lost 1 base and J lost 5; bases outside the gene matches: 7. Germline V gene data show CDR1 as MGHDK and CDR2 as SYGVNS. DNA for the CDR3: TGTGCCAGCAGTGAATCGCGGGCGACAGGGGACAATGAGCAGTTCTTC. Translated, it gives CASSESRATGDNEQFF.

V usage is TRBV6-5 and J usage is TRBJ2-1, with TRBD1 matching over 7 bases. The J segment lost 8 bases and the V segment lost 7 bases, leaving 5 bases of the junction unmatched. The germline gives CDR1 MNHEY, CDR2 SVGAGI. The CDR3 spans 12 residues. This chain's CDR3 is CASNRQGHEQFF. The DNA of the CDR3 is TGTGCCAGCAATCGACAGGGACATGAGCAGTTCTTC.

The chain couples TRBV5-4 to TRBJ2-1; unclear D gene. The germline gives CDR1 SGHNT, CDR2 YYREEE (reference sequence). The CDR3 runs 14 residues. Trimming stripped 3 bases from V and 7 bases from J, with 14 bases between. CDR3 nucleotides: TGTGCCAGCAGCTCAACCTCGGTAAGGAATGAGCAGTTCTTC. As protein: CASSSTSVRNEQFF.

The gene calls are TRBV4-1 and TRBJ2-5, with 9 bases that match TRBD2. Trimming cost V 5 bases and J 5 bases; bases outside gene matches: 9. The CDR3 spans 15 residues. In germline, CDR1 is MGHRA, CDR2 YSYEKL. The CDR3 bases are TGCGCCAGCAGCGGGTTAGCGGGAGCATGGGAGACCCAGTACTTC. This sequence encodes CASSGLAGAWETQYF.